The source of this TCR beta chain is a study of CD8 T cells in ankylosing spondylitis (dated by TCRdb to the late 2010s). For context, the study as a whole: The study set out to find disease-linked TCR variants by profiling T cell receptor beta repertoires in ankylosing spondylitis patients and healthy donors. The full study cohort comprised around 23 ankylosing spondylitis patients and about 110 healthy donors. Samples of peripheral blood were taken, and for ankylosing spondylitis patients, synovial fluid was collected as well.

What the study reported, not specific to this receptor: Some TCR beta motif variants had previously been reported in synovial fluid and blood of reactive arthritis patients, which suggested common disease-initiation mechanisms. Blood from ankylosing spondylitis patients appeared to be characterized by a TCR beta motif composed of 7 to 9 highly homologous amino acid variants. The disease-linked clones were reported as significantly enriched in matched synovial fluid samples from ankylosing spondylitis patients. In peripheral blood, the disease-linked clones were found at relatively low frequencies and had a CD8+ phenotype.

This clonotype was found a few times. Its antigen remains unidentified. Within one base of it there is no much larger clone, and no base qualities were kept. Sequencing took place on an Illumina HiSeq 2500. TCR beta libraries were prepared by quantitative 5'-RACE with molecular barcodes. The source study handled its data this way. Disease-linked TCR variants were identified with a new computational method built on a probabilistic model of VDJ rearrangement. TCRdb reanalyzed the raw reads on its own, using fastp at Q25 for trimming and MiXCR for clone calling, and kept in-frame beta chains. Rows merge per CDR3 protein into single entries with the most common DNA and genes. What appears here as the V and J calls and clone size reflects TCRdb's work, not the paper's. In this sample the table shows about 800,000 distinct CDR3 sequences, 12% of which occur a single time. The ten largest clones add up to around 0.51% of the sample.

The V and J ends are trimmed by 7 bases and 3 bases, leaving 15 bases between them. Including the terminal cysteine and phenylalanine, the CDR3 comprises 14 residues. The DNA shown is the 42-base CDR3, in frame from base 1. This receptor chain uses TRBV12-3 or TRBV12-4 and TRBJ1-1; too little of a D gene remains to name it. Material for sequencing was blood, either unsorted or a sorted T cell fraction (not recorded which). The clonotype comes from a male donor with ankylosing spondylitis. In nucleotide form, the sequence is TGTGCCAGCACTCCCCGGGGAGGGTACACTGAAGCTTTCTTT. This sequence encodes CASTPRGGYTEAFF.